The clone carrying this TCR beta chain was found many times. From the reads, TCRdb called clonotypes with MiXCR, one entry per CDR3 protein. The table has fewer than 350,000 distinct CDR3 sequences, approximately 9.5% seen once. The data belong to a study of T cell repertoires in cytomegalovirus infection. Germline loops: CDR1 SGHTA, CDR2 FQGNSA. V gave up 6 bases and J gave up 4 bases; unmatched junction bases: 4. The CDR3 is made up of 13 amino acids. This clonotype originated in a human donor in good health (CMV status not recorded). Some clones in this sample may be carry-over from other donors' samples. The chain joins TRBV7-2 to TRBJ2-7, with 9 bases identical to TRBD1. Sequencing used PBMCs. CDR3 nucleotide sequence: TGTGCCAGCAGGACCGGGACAGGGTACGAGCAGTACTTC. It specifies CASRTGTGYEQYF. The entire variable domain, with the rest obtained from reference TRBV7-2 and TRBJ2-7, is as follows: GAGVSQSPSNKVTEKGKDVELRCDPISGHTALYWYRQSLGQGLEFLIYFQGNSAPDKSGLPSDRFSAERTGGSVSTLTIQRTQQEDSAVYLCASRTGTGYEQYFGPGTRLTVT.